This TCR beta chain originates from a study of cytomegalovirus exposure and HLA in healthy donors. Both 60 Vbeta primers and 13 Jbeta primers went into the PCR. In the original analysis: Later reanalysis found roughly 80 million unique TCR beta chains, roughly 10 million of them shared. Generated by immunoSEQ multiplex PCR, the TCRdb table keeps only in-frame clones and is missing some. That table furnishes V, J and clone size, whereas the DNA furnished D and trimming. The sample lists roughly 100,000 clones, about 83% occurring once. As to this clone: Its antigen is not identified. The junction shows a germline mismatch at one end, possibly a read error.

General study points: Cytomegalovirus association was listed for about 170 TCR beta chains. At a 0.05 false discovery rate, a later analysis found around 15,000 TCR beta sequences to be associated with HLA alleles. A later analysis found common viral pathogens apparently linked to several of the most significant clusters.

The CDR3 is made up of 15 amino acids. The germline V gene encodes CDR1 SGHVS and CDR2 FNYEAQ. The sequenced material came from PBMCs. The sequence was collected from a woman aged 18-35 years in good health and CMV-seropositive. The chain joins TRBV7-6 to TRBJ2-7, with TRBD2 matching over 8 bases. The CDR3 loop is CASSLSPGGALPLDF. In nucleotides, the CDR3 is TGTGCCAGCAGCTTAAGTCCCGGGGGGGCCCTCCCGTTGGACTTC.